Below are 10 T cell receptor beta chains sequenced from a single sample in a study of cytomegalovirus exposure and HLA in healthy donors. The PCR was carried out with 60 Vbeta primers and 13 Jbeta primers. Measured with immunoSEQ multiplex PCR; TCRdb has only the in-frame clones, and not every one. This sample has roughly 160,000 clones; roughly 80% occur once, and the top ten carry 2.2%. Source material: PBMCs. The receptor set was obtained from a man aged 45-65 years in good health and CMV-seropositive.

This clone was found once. The chain employs TRBV19 and TRBJ2-5; TRBD1 might be the D (5 bases). V was cut by 3 bases and J by 4 bases, with 9 bases left in between. The CDR3 sequence is 13 residues long. The germline V gene encodes CDR1 LNHDA and CDR2 SQIVND (reference sequence). CDR3 sequence reads: CASSIDSRETQYF. The CDR3 DNA reads TGTGCCAGTAGTATTGACAGTAGAGAGACCCAGTACTTC.

V usage is TRBV9 and J usage is TRBJ1-3, with D hard to call. V was trimmed by 0 bases and J by 0 bases, leaving 13 bases between them. Germline loops: CDR1 SGDLS, CDR2 YYNGEE. This CDR3 region has 17 residues. CDR3 region: CASSVEPPMSSGNTIYF. CDR3 DNA: TGTGCCAGCAGCGTAGAACCACCTATGAGCTCTGGAAACACCATATATTTT.

V usage is TRBV4-3 and J usage is TRBJ1-2; 8 positions agree with TRBD1. The CDR3 is 15 amino acids. From germline, CDR1 is LGHNA and CDR2 YSLEER. With V trimmed by 0 bases and J by 5 bases, 5 bases remained unmatched. Here the CDR3 reads CASSQDRGLEYGYTF. The CDR3, as DNA: TGCGCCAGCAGCCAAGACAGGGGGCTAGAATATGGCTACACCTTC.

This chain connects TRBV2 to TRBJ2-3; unclear D gene. CDR3 length equals 14 residues. With 3 bases removed from V and 1 base from J, the gap between germline ends came to 8 bases. Germline lookup yields CDR1 SNHLY and CDR2 FYNNEI. The CDR3 loop is CASSESSGTDTQYF. The CDR3 DNA reads as TGTGCCAGCAGTGAGTCCAGCGGCACAGATACGCAGTATTTT.

This chain links TRBV6-6 with TRBJ2-3; D might be TRBD1 (6 bases). This CDR3 is built from 15 residues. Germline V gene data show CDR1 as MNHNY and CDR2 as SVGAGI (reference sequence). V gave up 1 base and J gave up 2 bases, with 10 bases separating them. The CDR3 reads CASSYLGANTDTQYF. Written as DNA, the CDR3 is TGTGCCAGCAGTTACTTGGGGGCCAACACAGATACGCAGTATTTT.

This clone occurred a few times. The V and J genes are TRBV29-1 and TRBJ1-2, with D unresolved. V was shortened by 3 bases and J by 2 bases, with 10 bases between the two germline ends. The CDR3 has 13 amino acids. Germline V gene sequence: CDR1 SQVTM, CDR2 ANQGSEA. CDR3 coding DNA: TGCAGCGTTGATAAGTGGGAGAACTATGGCTACACCTTC. It specifies CSVDKWENYGYTF.

The chain is built from TRBV5-1 and TRBJ2-3; tentative D call: TRBD2 (5 bases). The germline V gene encodes CDR1 SGHRS and CDR2 YFSETQ. Trimming removed 4 bases from V and 2 bases from J, with 11 bases in between. The CDR3 consists of 14 residues. CDR3 sequence: CASSPEVPTDTQYF. For the CDR3, the DNA is TGCGCCAGCAGCCCGGAGGTCCCCACAGATACGCAGTATTTT.

A few counts support this clone. This sequence joins TRBV11-3 and TRBJ2-7, with a weak D call TRBD1 (6 bases). The CDR3 is 13 residues long. V lost 2 bases and J 5 bases, leaving 10 bases between the germline ends. CDR1 and CDR2 (germline): SGHNT, YENEEA. The CDR3 sequence: CASSLNRVNEQYF. The DNA of the CDR3 is TGTGCCAGCAGCTTAAACAGGGTCAACGAGCAGTACTTC.

This chain links TRBV14 with TRBJ2-7; D may be TRBD2 (6 bases). Germline-derived CDR1 and CDR2 are SGHDN and FVKESK. The V end lost 7 bases, the J end lost 13 bases, and 23 bases lay between the germline ends. The CDR3 loop spans 13 amino acids. The CDR3 region is CASTNQPGLGYYF. The CDR3 coding sequence is TGTGCCAGCACCAATCAACCGGGACTCGGGTATTACTTC.

In this sample, this clone turned up a few times. This chain uses TRBV5-1 with TRBJ2-2; TRBD2 matches at 7 bases. Germline V gives CDR1 SGHRS, CDR2 YFSETQ. The V gene end was trimmed by 4 bases and the J gene end by 6 bases; junction bases not matched to a gene: 6. This CDR3 has 14 amino acids. CDR3 protein: CASSKTSPAGELFF. CDR3 in DNA: TGCGCCAGCAGCAAGACTAGCCCCGCCGGGGAGCTGTTTTTT.